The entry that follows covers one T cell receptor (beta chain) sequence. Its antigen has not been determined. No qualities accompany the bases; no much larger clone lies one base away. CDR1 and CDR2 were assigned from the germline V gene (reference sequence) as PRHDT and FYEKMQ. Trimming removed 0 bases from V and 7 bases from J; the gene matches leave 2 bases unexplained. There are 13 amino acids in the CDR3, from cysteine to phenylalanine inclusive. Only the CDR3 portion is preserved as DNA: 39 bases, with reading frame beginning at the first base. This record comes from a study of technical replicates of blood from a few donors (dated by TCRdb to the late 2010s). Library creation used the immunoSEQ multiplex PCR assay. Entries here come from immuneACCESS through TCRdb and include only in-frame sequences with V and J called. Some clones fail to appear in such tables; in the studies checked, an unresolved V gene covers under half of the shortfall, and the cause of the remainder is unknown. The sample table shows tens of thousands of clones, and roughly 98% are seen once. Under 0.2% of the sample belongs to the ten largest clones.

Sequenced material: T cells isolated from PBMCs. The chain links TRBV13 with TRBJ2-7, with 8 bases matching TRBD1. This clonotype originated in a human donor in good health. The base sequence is TGTGCCAGCAGCTTAGGACAGGGGGGAGAGCAGTACTTC. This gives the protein CASSLGQGGEQYF.